This T cell receptor beta chain derives from a study of identical twins' blood T cells. TCRdb redid the calling of the 5' RACE reads with MiXCR, one entry per CDR3 protein. This sample yields about 370,000 distinct CDR3 sequences, of which roughly 31% are seen a single time; 6.1% belongs to the top ten. V trimming: 2 bases; J trimming: 10 bases; junction bases outside the gene matches: 13. The CDR3 runs 15 residues. Per germline, CDR1 SGHAT and CDR2 FQDESV (reference sequence). This clonotype came up a few times. Material for sequencing was PBMCs. The rearrangement links TRBV11-1 to TRBJ1-1; 7 bases match TRBD1. The clonotype originates from a woman between 18 and 50 years old in good health. The CDR3 nucleotides are TGTGCCAGCAGCTTATACCTGACAGGGACGTCGGGAGCTTTCTTT. Translating gives CASSLYLTGTSGAFF.